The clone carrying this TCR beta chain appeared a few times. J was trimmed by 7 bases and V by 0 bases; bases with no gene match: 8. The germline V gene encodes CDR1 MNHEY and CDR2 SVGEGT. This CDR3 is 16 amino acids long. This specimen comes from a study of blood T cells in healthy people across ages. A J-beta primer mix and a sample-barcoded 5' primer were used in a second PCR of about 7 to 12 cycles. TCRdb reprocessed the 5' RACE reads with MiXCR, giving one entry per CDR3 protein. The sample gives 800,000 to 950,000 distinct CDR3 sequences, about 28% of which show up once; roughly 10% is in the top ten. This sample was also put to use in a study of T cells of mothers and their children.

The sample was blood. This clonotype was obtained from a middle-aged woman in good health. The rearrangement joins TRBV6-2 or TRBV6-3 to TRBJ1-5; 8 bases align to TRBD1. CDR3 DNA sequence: TGTGCCAGCAGTTACTCGAGAGGACAGGGAAAGCAGCCCCAGCATTTT. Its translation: CASSYSRGQGKQPQHF.